The 10 T cell receptor beta chains listed next were all sequenced from one sample in a study of T-cell reconstitution after alpha-beta-depleted transplantation in children. A library of TCRbeta sequences, prepared with unique molecular identifiers, was generated. TCRdb called the PCR reads again in MiXCR, with one record for every CDR3 protein. Of 130,000 to 150,000 distinct CDR3 sequences detected, around 8.8% appear once; the ten largest clones hold 15% to 20%. The input for sequencing was PBMCs, mostly from graft donor cells, taken 180 days after TCRalphabeta/CD19-depleted stem cell transplant. Receptor source: a female patient aged 2-9 years who had a stem cell transplant for congenital amegakaryocytic thrombocytopenia, so the T cells may come from the graft donor.

Many counts were recorded for this clonotype. The CDR3 bases are TGCGCCAGCAGCTTCCTCAGGGTGGGAGCAGATACGCAGTATTTT. Amino acids: CASSFLRVGADTQYF. The chain carries TRBV5-1 and TRBJ2-3; D might be TRBD1 or TRBD2, each matching 5 bases. The CDR3 spans 15 residues. V was clipped by 2 bases and J by 4 bases, with 14 bases between them. Germline V gene data show CDR1 as SGHRS and CDR2 as YFSETQ.

This clonotype was detected only a few times. V usage is TRBV20-1 and J usage is TRBJ2-2, with D uncertain. V dropped 2 bases and J dropped 1 base, with 14 bases sitting between them. Germline V gene lookup returns CDR1 DFQATT and CDR2 SNEGSKA (reference sequence). The CDR3 contains 16 residues. The CDR3 protein is CSARLPPHKNTGELFF. DNA for the CDR3: TGCAGTGCTAGACTCCCTCCACACAAGAACACCGGGGAGCTGTTTTTT.

As regards this clonotype: It may be a read error: a sequence one base away is much more abundant. The rearrangement links TRBV7-3 to TRBJ1-6; D is unclear. CDR1 and CDR2 from the germline V gene are SGHTA and FQGTGA. The CDR3 has 14 residues. Trimming removed 5 bases at V and 10 bases at J, with 15 bases between. The DNA of the CDR3 is TGTGCCAGCAGCCGCTATGGAGAACCATCACCCCTCCACTTT. This sequence encodes CASSRYGEPSPLHF.

The table lists this clonotype with many counts. The chain couples TRBV28 to TRBJ2-3; 8 bases align to TRBD2. Germline CDR1 and CDR2: MDHEN and SYDVKM. There are 15 residues in the CDR3. V shed 6 bases and J 0 bases; nucleotides not matched to a gene: 5. CDR3 bases: TGTGCCAGCAGCTCGGGACTAGATAGCACAGATACGCAGTATTTT. This codes for CASSSGLDSTDTQYF.

This clonotype was counted between two and nine times. This chain connects TRBV29-1 to TRBJ2-7, with 11 bases matching TRBD2. The CDR3 runs to 14 residues. The junction had 4 bases not matched to a gene; V was cut back by 4 bases and J by 2 bases. CDR1 SQVTM and CDR2 ANQGSEA come from the germline V gene. This chain's CDR3 is CSVATSGITYEQYF. The DNA of the CDR3 is TGCAGCGTTGCGACTAGCGGGATTACCTACGAGCAGTACTTC.

The table lists this clonotype with many counts. The rearrangement links TRBV20-1 to TRBJ2-5; 12 bases are shared with TRBD2. This CDR3 has 16 amino acids. Germline-derived CDR1 and CDR2 are DFQATT and SNEGSKA (reference sequence). Trimming removed 2 bases from V and 4 bases from J; junction bases left unmatched: 8. CDR3: CSARNLAGGPAETQYF. The CDR3 coding sequence is TGCAGTGCTAGAAACCTAGCGGGAGGGCCGGCAGAGACCCAGTACTTC.

This clonotype was seen at least ten times. The chain links TRBV12-3 or TRBV12-4 to TRBJ1-4; maybe TRBD1 (5 bases). Trimming took 6 bases from V and 8 from J, leaving 16 bases between them. The CDR3 is 14 amino acids. Here the CDR3 reads CASSPNPEGEKLFF. The CDR3 DNA reads as TGTGCCAGCAGCCCCAATCCTGAGGGGGAAAAACTGTTTTTT.

This clonotype was recorded many times. The chain is built from TRBV29-1 and TRBJ2-7, with TRBD1 matching 7 bases. V was pared by 1 base and J by 6 bases, with 9 bases of the junction left unmatched. CDR3 length: 14 amino acids. The germline CDR1 and CDR2 sequences are SQVTM and ANQGSEA. The CDR3 nucleotides read TGCAGCGTTGAAGGGGACAGAGATTTCGGCGAGCAGTACTTC. It translates to CSVEGDRDFGEQYF.

This chain links TRBV7-2 with TRBJ2-5; TRBD2 aligns across 9 bases. CDR1 is SGHTA and CDR2 is FQGNSA in the germline V gene. There are 17 residues in the CDR3. Trimming at V came to 5 bases and at J to 7 bases, leaving 17 bases not matched to a gene. Here the CDR3 DNA reads TGTGCCAGCAGCCTCCCCTGGGGTAGCGGGGGCCGAGGGACCCAGTACTTC. Protein product: CASSLPWGSGGRGTQYF.

The chain couples TRBV21-1 to TRBJ1-2; TRBD1, the table's D call, was not compared with the DNA. TRBV21-1 is annotated as a pseudogene. The CDR3 has 16 residues. DNA for the CDR3: TGTGCCAGCAGCAAATGCCCGACAGGGACCAACTATGGCTACACCTTC. Its translation: CASSKCPTGTNYGYTF.